In this sample, the clone carrying this T cell receptor beta chain turned up many times. Antigen: not known. The sample originates from a study of T cells in Graves' hyperthyroidism and ophthalmopathy. About the study: Blood from the periphery was taken at initial diagnosis, before any treatment.

Study outcomes and limitations: Most clonotypes expanded in thyroid above 0.001 were likewise present in blood.

RNA transcripts gave rise to amplified TCR beta CDR3 regions. The HTBI set primed first-round TCR CDR3 RT-PCR. One entry per CDR3 protein results from TCRdb running MiXCR on the multiplex PCR reads. The data contain hundreds of thousands of distinct CDR3 sequences, roughly 15% of them singletons. Patients with uncontrolled infections, other autoimmune diseases, pregnancy or lactation were excluded. The CDR3 runs 21 residues. The trim removed 4 bases at V and 1 base at J, leaving 18 bases unmatched. Germline V gene sequence: CDR1 MNHNS, CDR2 SASEGT. The sample taken for sequencing was blood. The chain is built from TRBV6-1 and TRBJ2-1, with 11 bases lining up with TRBD2. This clonotype was sampled from a woman between 18 and 29 years old with Graves' hyperthyroidism. The CDR3 region is CASSGTPGTSGYRRSYNEQFF. Written as DNA, the CDR3 is TGTGCCAGCAGTGGTACCCCCGGGACTAGCGGATATCGAAGGTCCTACAATGAGCAGTTCTTC.